These T cell receptor beta chains were read from a single sample in a study of blood T cell repertoires in COVID-19. Method: immunoSEQ multiplex PCR; TCRdb's copy keeps in-frame clones and lacks some. The table shows about 140,000 clones, with roughly 76% occurring only once. The sample comprised peripheral blood. The receptors derive from a woman between 50 and 59 years old with active or convalescent COVID-19. The conserved cysteine and the conserved F or W are not part of the CDR3 here.

>TRBJ1-1|TRBV4-3
ASSQTRDTEAF
>TRBJ2-3|TRBV28
ASSSFRTSGRAGDTQY
>TRBJ1-5|TRBV19
ATAQGQGSNQPQH
>TRBJ2-2|TRBV2
ASSDVRVGTGELF
>TRBJ2-7|TRBV9
ASSPGSYEQY
>TRBJ2-7|TRBV11-2
ASSLLLLYEQY
>TRBJ2-5|TRBV7-8
ASSLEEGQETQY
>TRBJ1-1|TRBV7-2
ASSSQGLAAEAF
>TRBJ2-3|TRBV11-2
ASRRPSTDTQY
>TRBJ1-4|TRBV4-1
ASSQDSTGALNEKLF
>TRBJ2-3|TRBV11-3
ASSLRGLEADTQY
>TRBJ1-3|TRBV11-2
ASSLSGAGNTIY
>TRBJ1-1|TRBV30
AWRAMGAGEAF
>TRBJ2-5|TRBV7-2
ASSLSRLQETQY
>TRBJ1-2|TRBV6-6
ASSSGGLYGYT
>TRBJ2-1|TRBV7-8
ASSLLAGGNEQF
>TRBJ2-1|TRBV5-1
ASSLVVGGSYNEQF
>TRBJ2-1|TRBV7-9
ASSLKGTDSYNEQF
>TRBJ2-2|TRBV5-6
ASSLAGPGELF
>TRBJ1-2|TRBV6-1
ASSNGYTANYGYT
>TRBJ1-2|TRBV6-5
ASSTGYGYT
>TRBJ1-5|TRBV19
ASSIGHTGNQPQH
>TRBJ2-1|TRBV7-2
ASSSVASGPNEQF
>TRBJ2-5|TRBV2
ASSRQGPETQY
>TRBJ2-3|TRBV27
ASRGLERTDTQY
>TRBJ1-4|TRBV5-1
ASSLARMPNEKLF
>TRBJ1-6|TRBV18
ASSPQGNNSPLH
>TRBJ2-7|TRBV6-7
ASSSKQGDREQY
>TRBJ1-2|TRBV30
AWTPPTNYGYT
>TRBJ1-3|TRBV30
AWSTGAGNTIY
>TRBJ2-1|TRBV2
ASSERGWEQF
>TRBJ2-1|TRBV2
ASRVRGATVNEQF
>TRBJ1-1|TRBV7-9
ASSSDGLREREAF
>TRBJ1-5|TRBV5-1
ASSLDGEGQPQH
>TRBJ2-7|TRBV18
ASSAGGSRYEQY
>TRBJ1-1|TRBV18
ASSRTGGEGTEAF
>TRBJ2-1|TRBV19
ASSSQEGGSNEQF
>TRBJ1-1|TRBV7-3
ASKFAVNTEAF
>TRBJ1-1|TRBV28
ASSSTGGHTEAF
>TRBJ2-2|TRBV7-9
ASSLVGGSNTGELF
>TRBJ1-5|TRBV5-1
ASSQQDRAYSNQPQH
>TRBJ2-7|TRBV4-1
ASSPEQGRSYEQY
>TRBJ2-7|TRBV7-2
ASSVGPSYEQY
>TRBJ1-2|TRBV7-2
ASSPPRDWNYGYT
>TRBJ1-2|TRBV6-5
ASFGGGWAYEGYT
>TRBJ2-5|TRBV7-2
ASSLVAVQETQY
>TRBJ1-6|TRBV6-5
ARSRDRRVPSPLH
>TRBJ1-6|TRBV6-6
ASGASSYNSPLH
>TRBJ2-1|TRBV6-2/TRBV6-3
ASSSPSRTSGQFYNEQF